The entry below describes one T cell receptor (beta chain). The CDR3 contains 12 residues. The germline V gene has CDR1 GTSNPN and CDR2 SVGIG (reference sequence). The V gene lost 4 bases and the J gene lost 9 bases, with 13 bases spanning the gap. Survey level was the resolution at which the v3.0 immunoSEQ assay ran. The assay was immunoSEQ multiplex PCR, and TCRdb's table has in-frame clones only and misses some. The data contain about 19,000 clones, about 80% of them singletons. The data were obtained in a study of long-term antiretroviral therapy in people with HIV. The source material was unsorted PBMCs, sampled 2.2 years after starting antiretroviral therapy. The TCR was taken from a man over 45 with HIV. The J gene is TRBJ2-4, the V gene TRBV30, with TRBD2 as a possible D gene (6 bases). CDR3 region: CAWKRRGGIQYF. CDR3 sequence (DNA): TGTGCCTGGAAGCGGCGGGGCGGCATTCAGTACTTC.